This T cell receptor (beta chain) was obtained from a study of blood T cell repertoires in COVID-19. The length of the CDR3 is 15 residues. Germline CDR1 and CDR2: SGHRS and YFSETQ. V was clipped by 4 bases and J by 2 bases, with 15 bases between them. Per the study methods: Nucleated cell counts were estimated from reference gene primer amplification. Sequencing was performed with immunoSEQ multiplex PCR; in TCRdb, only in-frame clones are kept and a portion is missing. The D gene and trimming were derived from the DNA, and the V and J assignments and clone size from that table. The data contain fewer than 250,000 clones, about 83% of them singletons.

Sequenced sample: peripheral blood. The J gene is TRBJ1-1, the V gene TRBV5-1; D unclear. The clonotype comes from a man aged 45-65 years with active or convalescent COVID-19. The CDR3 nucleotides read TGCGCCAGCAGCCGGGTAGTTGGAGGTAACACTGAAGCTTTCTTT. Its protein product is CASSRVVGGNTEAFF.